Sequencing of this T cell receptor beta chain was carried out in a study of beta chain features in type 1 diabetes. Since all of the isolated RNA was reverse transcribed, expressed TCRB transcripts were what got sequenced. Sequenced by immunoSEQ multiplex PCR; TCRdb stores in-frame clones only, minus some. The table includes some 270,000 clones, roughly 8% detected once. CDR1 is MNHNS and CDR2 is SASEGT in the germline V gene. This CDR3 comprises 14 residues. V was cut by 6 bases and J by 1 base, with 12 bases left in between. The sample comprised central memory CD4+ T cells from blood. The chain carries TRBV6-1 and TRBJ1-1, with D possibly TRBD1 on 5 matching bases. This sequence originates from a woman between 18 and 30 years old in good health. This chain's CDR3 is CASRTWDSNTEAFF. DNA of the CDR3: TGTGCCAGCAGAACCTGGGACTCGAACACTGAAGCTTTCTTT.